This entry features one T cell receptor beta chain sequence. What this receptor recognizes is not known. No base quality values were provided; no much bigger clone lies one nucleotide off. Per the germline V gene (reference sequence), LNHNV is the CDR1 and YYDKDF is the CDR2. From cysteine to phenylalanine, the CDR3 is 15 amino acids long. Only CDR3 DNA is held: 45 bases, read in frame from base 1. V was cut back by 11 bases and J by 0 bases, leaving a gap of 19 bases between them. Using the deep immunoSEQ assay, multiplex PCR amplified TCR CDR3 regions from genomic DNA. For each cell subset, the extracted genomic DNA was distributed evenly across all wells of several immunoSEQ 96-well plates, and each plate served as one replicate. For sorted subsets, each replicate PCR was loaded with 200 ng genomic DNA, equivalent to 30,000 or so T cell genomes. The purified libraries were quantified using a Qubit 3.0 fluorometer, sized with a Bioanalyzer 2100, and then quantified again using the KAPA Library Quantification kit. Each immunoSEQ 96-well plate was sequenced on its own single-read 150-cycle Illumina NextSeq 550 flow cell. As for how the authors treated the data: Because only junctional sequences without quality scores were contained in the immunoSEQ output, filtering matching that applied to full-length reads could not be performed. To assign V/J genes and CDR3, sequences were annotated against IMGT germline references using PyIR, a Python wrapper for IgBLAST v1.9. Reads were removed for weak V/J assignments (E-value above 1e-6), missing CDR3, stop codons, out-of-frame junctions, or ambiguous translated residues. A V3J clonotype was defined by an identical inferred V gene, J gene, and CDR3 amino acid sequence. The percentage overlap between two repertoires was calculated by dividing the number of shared unique clonotypes by the size of the smaller repertoire. Repertoire richness was assessed with RTK rarefaction, the Chao1 estimator, and Recon v2.1 estimates of unobserved clonotypes. For all TCRbeta clonotypes obtained by the gDNA method from a few donors, generation probabilities were computed with OLGA. Held by TCRdb, this immuneACCESS table contains in-frame sequences only and omits some clones. Under half of the omission traces to an unresolved V gene where checked; the cause of the rest is unknown. The DNA was the basis for D and trimming; V, J and clone size are from that table. The sample profile shows about 2 million clones; approximately 95% of them were found once. 1.1% of the sample is held by the ten biggest clonotypes.

CD8 naive samples consisted of CD45RO-negative cells that were positively selected for CCR7, yielding a CD45RA+CCR7+ population without TemRA cells. The donors were healthy, HIV-negative adults who had no recently reported acute infections or vaccinations. All donors were Caucasian adults living in Nashville, Tennessee, USA. After blood collection by leukapheresis, PBMCs were isolated using Ficoll-Histopaque density gradient centrifugation and then cryopreserved in the vapor phase of liquid nitrogen. Analytical flow cytometry was used to check the purity and quantity of every magnetically sorted T cell population. Each sorted fraction had its genomic DNA isolated and then quantified by UV absorbance on a Nanodrop 2000c. This record belongs to a study of shared clonotypes between healthy human individuals (dated by TCRdb to the early 2020s). In terms of the full investigation: Three men and a couple of women, aged 18 to 49 years, made up the cohort. Each donor's leukapheresis produced roughly between roughly 0.85 and 9.5 billion PBMCs. The study deeply sequenced blood TCR repertoires of several healthy adults to estimate repertoire size and the extent of clonotype sharing between individuals. For each donor, three plates each were used for CD4 naive and CD4 memory, two plates were used for CD8 naive, and one plate was used for CD8 memory. To increase sequencing depth and limit assay-specific biases, TCR repertoire library preparation and sequencing were carried out by different laboratories using diverse techniques. The paper's findings and limits, for the study overall: Roughly 5.2% of naive CD4, 3.5% of naive CD8, roughly 2.5% of memory CD4, and about 0.4% of memory CD8 clonotypes were shared across a few donors. Because the study included only a small number of donors, the genetic and exposure-history diversity represented was limited. Compared with non-shared clonotypes, the clonotypes found in all four sorted-subset donors had higher generation probabilities. Based on pairwise subsampling, the degree of clonotype sharing among donors was expected to be affected by sequencing depth. Sampling was restricted to blood, and TCR repertoires in tissues likely differ from the TCR repertoires found in blood. Even with the large sequencing depth, rarefaction of the sorted-subset datasets indicated that sequencing was incomplete. Estimated clonotype richness was generally larger for naive than for memory subsets.

The chain was built from TRBV15 and TRBJ1-1; TRBD1 is possibly the D segment (5 matching bases). Sequencing was done on a sample of naive CD8+ T cells sorted from blood. The intended sense of this specimen's cell subset or site label: CD45RA+CCR7+. This TCR was sampled from a man between 18 and 29 years old in good health. At the DNA level, the sequence is TGTGCCTCCAAGAGGGGTGGGTCTATGAACACTGAAGCTTTCTTT. It is translated as CASKRGGSMNTEAFF.